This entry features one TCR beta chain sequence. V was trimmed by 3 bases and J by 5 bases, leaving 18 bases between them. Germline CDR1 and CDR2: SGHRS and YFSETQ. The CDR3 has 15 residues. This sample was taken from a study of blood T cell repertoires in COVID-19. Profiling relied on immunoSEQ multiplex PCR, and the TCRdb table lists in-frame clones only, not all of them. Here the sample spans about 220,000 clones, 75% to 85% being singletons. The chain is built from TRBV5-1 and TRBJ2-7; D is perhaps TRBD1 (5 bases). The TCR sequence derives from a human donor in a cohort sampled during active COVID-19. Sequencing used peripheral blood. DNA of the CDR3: TGCGCCAGCAGCTCCGGTGTAGGGGTAATCCACGAGCAGTACTTC. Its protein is CASSSGVGVIHEQYF.